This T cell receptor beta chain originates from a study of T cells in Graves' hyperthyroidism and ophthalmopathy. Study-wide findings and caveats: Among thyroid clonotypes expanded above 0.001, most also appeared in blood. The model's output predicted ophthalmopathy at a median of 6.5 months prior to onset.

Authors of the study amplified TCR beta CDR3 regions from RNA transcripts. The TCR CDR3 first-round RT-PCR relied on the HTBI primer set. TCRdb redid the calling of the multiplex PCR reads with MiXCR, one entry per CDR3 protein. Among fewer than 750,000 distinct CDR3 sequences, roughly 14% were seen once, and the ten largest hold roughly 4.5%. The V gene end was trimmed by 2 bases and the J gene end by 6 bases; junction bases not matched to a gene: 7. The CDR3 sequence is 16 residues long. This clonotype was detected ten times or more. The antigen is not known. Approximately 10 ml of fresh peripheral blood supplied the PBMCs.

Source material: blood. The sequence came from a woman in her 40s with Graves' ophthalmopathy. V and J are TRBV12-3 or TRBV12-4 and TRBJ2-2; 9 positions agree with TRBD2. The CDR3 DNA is TGTGCCAGCAGTTTATACCCTAGCGGGATGGCCGGGGAGCTGTTTTTT. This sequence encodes CASSLYPSGMAGELFF.